A single sample gave rise to the 20 T cell receptor beta chains below, sequenced in a study of blood T cell repertoires in COVID-19. Sequencing was performed with immunoSEQ multiplex PCR; in TCRdb, only in-frame clones are kept and a portion is missing. This sample has approximately 140,000 clones, with roughly four fifths found just once. Sequenced sample: peripheral blood. These TCRs come from a human donor with acute or convalescent COVID-19. The donor label of this sample is uncertain.

This clone was recorded a few times. The chain recombines TRBV10-1 with TRBJ1-6, with 7 bases lining up with TRBD1. This CDR3 has 14 amino acids. The J segment lost 7 bases and the V segment lost 5 bases, leaving 5 bases of the junction unmatched. CDR1 is WNHNN, CDR2 SYGVQD, per germline (reference sequence). The DNA of the CDR3 is TGCGCCAGCAGTCGGGACAGAGAGAATTCACCCCTCCACTTT. As protein: CASSRDRENSPLHF.

This clone appeared a few times. This chain connects TRBV6-2 or TRBV6-3 to TRBJ2-2, with TRBD1 matching over 10 bases. In germline, CDR1 is MNHEY, CDR2 SVGEGT. J was trimmed by 3 bases and V by 6 bases; bases with no gene match: 4. This CDR3 is built from 15 residues. In nucleotides, the CDR3 is TGTGCCAGCAGCTTGACAGGGGGCGACACCGGGGAGCTGTTTTTT. Residues: CASSLTGGDTGELFF.

This clone was counted ten times or more. The chain has TRBV19 and TRBJ2-1, with D maybe TRBD2 (7 bases). The CDR3 is 18 amino acids. Per germline, CDR1 LNHDA and CDR2 SQIVND (reference sequence). V was cut by 1 base and J by 2 bases, with 18 bases left in between. The CDR3 coding sequence is TGTGCCAGTAGTATAGGGGGGGGGCCCAGGGTCCCCTACAATGAGCAGTTCTTC. It yields the protein CASSIGGGPRVPYNEQFF.

The table lists this clone with a count of one. This chain uses TRBV19 with TRBJ1-2, with a tentative D call TRBD1 (5 bases). The CDR3 spans 13 residues. CDR1 is LNHDA, CDR2 SQIVND, per germline (reference sequence). The V end was cut by 3 bases, the J end by 4 bases, with 9 bases between. The CDR3 spells CASSINRSYGYTF. DNA for the CDR3: TGTGCCAGTAGTATCAACAGGTCCTATGGCTACACCTTC.

This clone occurred a few times. The chain links TRBV10-3 to TRBJ1-6, with 9 bases fitting TRBD1. V lost 2 bases, J lost 9 bases, and 8 bases stayed unmatched. Looked up from germline, CDR1 is ENHRY and CDR2 is SYGVKD. CDR3 length: 16 residues. The DNA for the CDR3 is TGTGCCATCAGTGAGCTAGGGACAGGGAGTAGTTCACCCCTCCACTTT. It is translated as CAISELGTGSSSPLHF.

This chain uses TRBV2 with TRBJ2-1; no definite D call. Germline CDR1 SNHLY, CDR2 FYNNEI. V was clipped by 2 bases and J by 3 bases, with 2 bases between them. The CDR3 loop spans 12 amino acids. The DNA for the CDR3 is TGTGCCAGCAGTGAATACTACAATGAGCAGTTCTTC. This gives the protein CASSEYYNEQFF.

The rearrangement links TRBV7-2 to TRBJ2-5; TRBD2 aligns across 12 bases. Per the germline V gene, CDR1 is SGHTA and CDR2 is FQGNSA. With 1 base clipped from V and 4 bases from J, the junction kept 4 bases outside the gene matches. This CDR3 region has 16 residues. Written as DNA, the CDR3 is TGTGCCAGCAGCTTAGTCGGGACTAGCGGGCGAGAGACCCAGTACTTC. The encoded protein is CASSLVGTSGRETQYF. The full variable domain, with the rest looked up from reference TRBV7-2 and TRBJ2-5, is GAGVSQSPSNKVTEKGKDVELRCDPISGHTALYWYRQSLGQGLEFLIYFQGNSAPDKSGLPSDRFSAERTGGSVSTLTIQRTQQEDSAVYLCASSLVGTSGRETQYFGPGTRLLVL.

The V and J genes are TRBV7-8 and TRBJ1-5; perhaps TRBD1 as D (5 bases). The germline V gene encodes CDR1 SGHVS and CDR2 FQNEAQ. The CDR3 length is 13 residues. The V gene lost 1 base and the J gene lost 7 bases, with 8 bases spanning the gap. The DNA for the CDR3 is TGTGCCAGCAGCTTAGAGGGGTGGCAGCCCCAGCATTTT. Translating gives CASSLEGWQPQHF.

The chain has TRBV3-1 (or the pseudogene TRBV3-2) and TRBJ2-1; possible D gene TRBD2, 5 bases. V gave up 0 bases and J gave up 2 bases, with 11 bases separating them. The CDR3 is 16 residues long. From germline, CDR1 is LGHDT and CDR2 YNNKEL (reference sequence). The CDR3, as DNA: TGTGCCAGCAGCCAAGATTACGGGGTCCCCTACAATGAGCAGTTCTTC. Amino acids: CASSQDYGVPYNEQFF.

V and J are TRBV10-1 and TRBJ2-3; 10 bases fit TRBD2. CDR3 length: 14 amino acids. Germline CDR1 reads WNHNN; CDR2 reads SYGVQD (reference sequence). Trimming at V came to 4 bases and at J to 7 bases, leaving 5 bases not matched to a gene. The CDR3 nucleotides are TGCGCCAGCAGTGGTAGCGGGGGGAAAAATACGCAGTATTTT. Translating it yields CASSGSGGKNTQYF.

V and J are TRBV29-1 and TRBJ2-1, with 10 bases fitting TRBD1. The CDR3 length is 15 residues. Germline lookup yields CDR1 SQVTM and CDR2 ANQGSEA. The trim removed 3 bases at V and 7 bases at J, leaving 9 bases unmatched. The CDR3 coding sequence is TGCAGCGTTGAGGGCCCAGGGACAGGGGTTAATGAGCAGTTCTTC. Its translation is CSVEGPGTGVNEQFF.

This chain joins TRBV5-1 and TRBJ1-2; 7 bases are a match to TRBD1. The length of the CDR3 is 13 residues. Trimming took 1 base from V and 4 from J; bases not matched to a gene: 1. Germline assignment: CDR1 SGHRS and CDR2 YFSETQ. The CDR3 loop is CASSLTGVYGYTF. DNA for the CDR3: TGCGCCAGCAGCTTGACAGGGGTCTATGGCTACACCTTC.

This chain joins TRBV15 and TRBJ1-3; the D gene is possibly TRBD1 (5 bases). CDR3 length: 17 amino acids. The germline gives CDR1 LNHNV, CDR2 YYDKDF (reference sequence). Trimming shortened V by 0 bases and J by 4 bases, and 16 bases separated the two germline ends. This CDR3 reads CATSRDSVTGGGNTIYF. Here the CDR3 DNA reads TGTGCCACCAGCAGAGATTCGGTCACCGGGGGGGGAAACACCATATATTTT.

The chain has TRBV5-1 and TRBJ1-2; TRBD1 matches 8 bases. The germline V gene has CDR1 SGHRS and CDR2 YFSETQ. This CDR3 has 14 residues. After removal of 2 bases from V and 8 bases from J, the junction contained 8 bases not matched to a gene. CDR3 loop: CASSFSGTGAGYTF. The CDR3 bases are TGCGCCAGCAGCTTTTCCGGGACAGGAGCGGGCTACACCTTC.

V gene TRBV12-3 or TRBV12-4 combines with J gene TRBJ1-1, with D tentatively TRBD1 (5 bases). The CDR3 extends over 13 amino acids. The V gene lost 8 bases and the J gene lost 4 bases, with 14 bases spanning the gap. CDR3 loop: CASLADSLTEAFF. The CDR3 DNA follows: TGTGCCAGCTTAGCCGACAGTCTCACTGAAGCTTTCTTT.

The chain links TRBV7-2 to TRBJ1-1; the match to TRBD1 covers 10 bases. After removal of 6 bases from V and 5 bases from J, the junction contained 6 bases not matched to a gene. The CDR3 has 14 amino acids. Germline V lookup: CDR1 SGHTA, CDR2 FQGNSA. This chain's CDR3 is CASSPGTGATEAFF. The DNA for the CDR3 is TGTGCCAGCAGTCCCGGGACAGGGGCGACTGAAGCTTTCTTT.

The chain joins TRBV3-1 (or the pseudogene TRBV3-2) to TRBJ2-5, with TRBD2 matching 8 bases. This CDR3 comprises 16 residues. V dropped 0 bases and J dropped 1; count of bases not matched to a gene: 4. Germline CDR1 and CDR2: LGHDT and YNNKEL (reference sequence). The CDR3 nucleotides read TGTGCCAGCAGCCAAGATTGGGCGGGGGGCCAAGAGACCCAGTACTTC. As protein: CASSQDWAGGQETQYF.

On this clone itself: One end of the junction does not line up with germline, which may come from a read error. The chain has TRBV2 and TRBJ2-5, with 10 bases identical to TRBD1. The CDR3 is made up of 12 amino acids. Germline CDR1 reads SNHLY; CDR2 reads FYNNEI. CDR3 sequence reads: CAGRQGAETQYF. The CDR3 nucleotides read TGTGCCGGCAGACAGGGGGCTGAGACCCAGTACTTC.

This chain links TRBV7-2 with TRBJ1-1; D is ambiguous. V gave up 1 base and J gave up 1 base, with 10 bases separating them. Germline V lookup: CDR1 SGHTA, CDR2 FQGNSA. There are 15 residues in the CDR3. CDR3 DNA sequence: TGTGCCAGCAGCTTAGGAGGAGCTCCGAACACTGAAGCTTTCTTT. Protein product: CASSLGGAPNTEAFF.

The chain carries TRBV7-8 and TRBJ1-1, with D uncertain. Germline loops: CDR1 SGHVS, CDR2 FQNEAQ. With 6 bases removed from V and 0 bases from J, the gap between germline ends came to 14 bases. The CDR3 contains 15 residues. CDR3 protein: CASREFGLMNTEAFF. CDR3 bases: TGTGCCAGCAGGGAGTTTGGCCTTATGAACACTGAAGCTTTCTTT.